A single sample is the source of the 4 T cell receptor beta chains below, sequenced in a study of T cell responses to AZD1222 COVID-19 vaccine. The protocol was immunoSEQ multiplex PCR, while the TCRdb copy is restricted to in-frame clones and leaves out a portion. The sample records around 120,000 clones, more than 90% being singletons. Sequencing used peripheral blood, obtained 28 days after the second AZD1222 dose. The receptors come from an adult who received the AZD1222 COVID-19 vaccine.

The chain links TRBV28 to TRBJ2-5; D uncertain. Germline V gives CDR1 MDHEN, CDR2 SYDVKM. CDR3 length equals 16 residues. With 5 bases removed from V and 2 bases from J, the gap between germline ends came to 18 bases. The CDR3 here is CASSKLPPPDQETQYF. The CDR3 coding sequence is TGTGCCAGCAGTAAATTACCCCCCCCGGATCAAGAGACCCAGTACTTC.

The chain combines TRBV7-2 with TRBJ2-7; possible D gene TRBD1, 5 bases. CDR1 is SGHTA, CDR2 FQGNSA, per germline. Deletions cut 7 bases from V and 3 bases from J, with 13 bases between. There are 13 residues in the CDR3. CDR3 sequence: CASTLWQGYEQYF. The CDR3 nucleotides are TGTGCCAGCACCTTGTGGCAGGGCTACGAGCAGTACTTC.

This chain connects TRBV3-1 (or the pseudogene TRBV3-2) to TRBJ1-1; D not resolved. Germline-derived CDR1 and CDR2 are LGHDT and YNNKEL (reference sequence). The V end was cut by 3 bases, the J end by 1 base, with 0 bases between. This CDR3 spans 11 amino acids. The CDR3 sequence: CASSQNTEAFF. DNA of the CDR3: TGTGCCAGCAGCCAGAACACTGAAGCTTTCTTT.

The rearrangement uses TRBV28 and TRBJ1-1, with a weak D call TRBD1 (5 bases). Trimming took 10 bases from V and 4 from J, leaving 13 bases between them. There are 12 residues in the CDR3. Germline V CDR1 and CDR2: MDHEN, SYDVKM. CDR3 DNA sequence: TGTGCCACCGCCTCGGGGGTCACTGAAGCTTTCTTT. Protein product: CATASGVTEAFF.